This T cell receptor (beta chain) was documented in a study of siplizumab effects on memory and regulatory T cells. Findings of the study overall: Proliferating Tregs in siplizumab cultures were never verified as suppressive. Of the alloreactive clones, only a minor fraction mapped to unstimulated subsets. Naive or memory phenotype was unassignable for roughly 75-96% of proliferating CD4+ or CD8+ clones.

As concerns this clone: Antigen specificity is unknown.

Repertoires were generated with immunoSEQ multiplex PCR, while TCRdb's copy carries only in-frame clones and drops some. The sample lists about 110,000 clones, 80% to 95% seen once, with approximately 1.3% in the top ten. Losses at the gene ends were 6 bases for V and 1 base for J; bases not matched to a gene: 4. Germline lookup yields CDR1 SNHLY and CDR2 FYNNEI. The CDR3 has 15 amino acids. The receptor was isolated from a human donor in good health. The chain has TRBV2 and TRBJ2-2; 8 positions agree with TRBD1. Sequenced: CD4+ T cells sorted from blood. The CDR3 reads CASSVGQGNTGELFF. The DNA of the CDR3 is TGTGCCAGCAGCGTCGGACAGGGGAACACCGGGGAGCTGTTTTTT.